There are many counts of the clone carrying this T cell receptor (beta chain). The antigen remains unidentified. Using its own MiXCR run on the reads, TCRdb lists one record per CDR3 protein. The sample includes 5,000 or so distinct CDR3 sequences, less than 20% seen only once; the top ten take around 52%. The V end lost 6 bases, the J end lost 5 bases, and 14 bases lay between the germline ends. The CDR3 is 14 residues long. Germline V gene lookup returns CDR1 KGHSY and CDR2 FQNENV. The record originates from a study of liver allograft versus peripheral blood T cells. Study context: Transplanted livers and recipients' peripheral blood had their T cell receptor repertoires compared. General study results and limits: Peripheral blood repertoires reportedly differed from the T cell receptor repertoires found inside liver allografts.

The rearrangement joins TRBV16 to TRBJ1-5; no definite D call. This clonotype was sampled from a human patient who had a liver transplant. Some T cells may be supplied by the graft donor. The CDR3 reads CASSSGRGDQPQHF. The CDR3, as DNA: TGTGCCAGCAGTTCCGGACGTGGGGATCAGCCCCAGCATTTT.